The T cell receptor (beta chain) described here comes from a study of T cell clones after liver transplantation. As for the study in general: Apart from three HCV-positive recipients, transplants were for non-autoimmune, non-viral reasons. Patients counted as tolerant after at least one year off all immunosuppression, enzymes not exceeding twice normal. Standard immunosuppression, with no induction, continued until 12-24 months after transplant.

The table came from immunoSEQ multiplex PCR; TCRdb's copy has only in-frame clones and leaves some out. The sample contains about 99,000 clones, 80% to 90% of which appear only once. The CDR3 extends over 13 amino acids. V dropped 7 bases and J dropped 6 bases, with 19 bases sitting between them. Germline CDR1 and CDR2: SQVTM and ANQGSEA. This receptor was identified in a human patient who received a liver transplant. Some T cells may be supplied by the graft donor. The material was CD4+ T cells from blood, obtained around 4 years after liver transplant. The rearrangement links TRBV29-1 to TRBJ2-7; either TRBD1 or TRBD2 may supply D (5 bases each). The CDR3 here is CSGLGHPEGEQYF. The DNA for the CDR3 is TGCAGCGGTCTCGGACACCCCGAGGGCGAGCAGTACTTC.